Listed below are T cell receptor beta chains from one sample, sequenced in a study of cytomegalovirus exposure and HLA in healthy donors. The protocol was immunoSEQ multiplex PCR, while the TCRdb copy is restricted to in-frame clones and leaves out a portion. Among more than 95,000 clones listed, around 80% were seen once. Source material: PBMCs. Receptors originate from a woman younger than 35 in good health and CMV-seropositive. CDR3s include the opening cysteine and the closing phenylalanine or tryptophan.

v_call cdr3_aa
TRBV7-7 CASSPAGNEQFF
TRBV4-1 CASSQALGYEQYF
TRBV2 CASSNLGVYYGYTF
TRBV30 CAWSGSKGFSGTGGDTQYF
TRBV27 CASSAAPNTEAFF
TRBV7-9 CASSLGTLPGQGNEKLFF
TRBV30 CAWSVWGRGRSTGELFF
TRBV4-1 CASRTARGSNQPQHF
TRBV2 CASRDRGYGYTF
TRBV18 CASSPKVDTSEQYF
TRBV7-8 CASSLASVSSYEQYF
TRBV30 CAWAHMNTEAFF
TRBV10-1 CASSRTDGEWSDTQYF
TRBV21-1 CASSKALSGHQWAYGYTF
TRBV7-9 CASSLFEQEKLFF
TRBV5-6 CASSVRDRGRNQPQHF
TRBV10-3 CAINQGAHEQYF
TRBV5-6 CASSPGTSGVQETQYF
TRBV5-1 CASSPSGVGNEQFF
TRBV6-6 CATDSNYEQYF
TRBV27 CASSFGQGVEPQHF
TRBV9 CASSDHPGLAAEGPETQYF
TRBV5-4 CASSIQRGGTDTQYF
TRBV18 CASSPREYTEAFF
TRBV5-1 CASSLGGTGSANSPLHF
TRBV7-9 CATPSSGYIDTQYF
TRBV28 CASSSGGAESNTEAFF
TRBV5-6 CASSLDFNEQFF
TRBV2 CASSGTSGRAPGELFF
TRBV2 CASSEAWGTSQETQYF
TRBV19 CASRQGNTGELFF
TRBV30 CAWSVASSYEQYF
TRBV4-2 CASSQAGTGTRNEQFF
TRBV6-5 CASSYSTHGTGPGYTF
TRBV2 CASSETRTGSYGYTF
TRBV2 CASRGTSGRSPPFF
TRBV19 CASSSRAFYNEQFF
TRBV28 CAAGGAYGYTF
TRBV5-7 CASSRGSGRYEQYF
TRBV7-9 CASSQPAIGAGGGTDTQYF
TRBV7-8 CASSADRGGLAGSFSYNEQFF
TRBV6-1 CASSEVEGTGYEQYF
TRBV5-4 CASSFGETQYF
TRBV28 CASSSGQGDSGANVLTF
TRBV2 CASMGLAVYNEQFF
TRBV27 CASSYLAGDSEQFF
TRBV28 CASSSLAGGSYEQYF
TRBV6-1 CASRAGEYQETQYF
TRBV13 CASSPGLAGERGTQYF
TRBV19 CASSPGQGAYEQYF
TRBV27 CASRPRTENTEAFF
TRBV5-6 CASSSGSEGPQHF
TRBV30 CAWSPGTSTGGYTF
TRBV7-2 CASSSLPGGLAHF